The 25 T cell receptor beta chains in this list originate from one sample, sequenced in a study of post-analysis software for immune sequencing data. Study-wide points: The study found TRBV5-6, TRBV5-1 and TRBV20-1 among a handful of TRBV segments more frequent in patients than controls.

For these TCRs, the target antigens are not known. Unique molecular identifiers tagged the TCR beta cDNA libraries. TCRdb re-called the PCR reads with MiXCR, one entry per CDR3 protein. Among about 770,000 distinct CDR3 sequences listed, roughly 46% were seen once. The sample was blood. All receptors derive from a girl aged 10 to 17 with multiple sclerosis.

The rearrangement joins TRBV12-3 or TRBV12-4 to TRBJ2-3; no reliable D call. V lost 1 base and J 0 bases, leaving 14 bases between the germline ends. The CDR3 has 17 residues. This CDR3 is CASSLVPGPASTDTQYF. The DNA for the CDR3 is TGTGCCAGCAGTTTAGTCCCGGGCCCGGCTAGCACAGATACGCAGTATTTT.

This clonotype was counted a few times. The genes are TRBV29-1 and TRBJ2-7, with TRBD1 as a possible D gene (6 bases). Looked up from germline, CDR1 is SQVTM and CDR2 is ANQGSEA. This CDR3 has 13 amino acids. Trimming stripped 7 bases from V and 5 bases from J, with 18 bases between. CDR3 region: CSGWDIPGHEQYF. The CDR3 bases are TGCAGCGGTTGGGACATCCCCGGGCACGAGCAGTACTTC.

This chain connects TRBV6-6 to TRBJ2-7, with D uncertain. Trimming left V 6 bases short and J 2 bases short, with 8 bases between. Germline V gene data show CDR1 as MNHNY and CDR2 as SVGAGI (reference sequence). There are 12 residues in the CDR3. The CDR3 is CASRAPTYEQYF. The CDR3 DNA sequence: TGTGCCAGCAGAGCGCCGACCTACGAGCAGTACTTC.

This clonotype occurred a few times. A single base separates this from a much larger clone, so it may be a read error. This rearrangement joins TRBV7-9 to TRBJ2-5; tentative D call: TRBD2 (6 bases). The assigned J gene may be wrong: the sequence end matches TRBJ2-1 better. The CDR3 runs 13 residues. CDR1 and CDR2 (germline): SEHNR, FQNEAQ (reference sequence). The CDR3 reads CASSLAGGETQFF. For the CDR3, the DNA is TGTGCCAGCAGCTTAGCGGGAGGAGAGACCCAGTTCTTC.

The chain recombines TRBV5-5 with TRBJ2-2; TRBD1 aligns across 10 bases. V shed 4 bases, J shed 2 bases, and the junction held 5 bases outside the gene matches. Germline CDR1 SGHKS, CDR2 YYEKEE (reference sequence). The CDR3 totals 16 residues. The CDR3 DNA reads TGTGCCAGCAGCAACGGGACAGGGGTAAACACCGGGGAGCTGTTTTTT. Protein product: CASSNGTGVNTGELFF.

This clonotype was detected many times. The chain uses TRBV12-3 or TRBV12-4 and TRBJ2-5, with 9 bases lining up with TRBD2. With V trimmed by 6 bases and J by 4 bases, 9 bases remained unmatched. This CDR3 region has 15 residues. CDR3 sequence (DNA): TGTGCCAGCAGCTCTTTCGGCGGGAGGGGAGAGACCCAGTACTTC. Translation: CASSSFGGRGETQYF.

This clonotype has a handful of counts. The chain uses TRBV20-1 and TRBJ2-3; maybe TRBD2 (5 bases). The germline gives CDR1 DFQATT, CDR2 SNEGSKA (reference sequence). The V end was cut by 3 bases, the J end by 6 bases, with 25 bases between. The CDR3 spans 17 residues. CDR3 DNA sequence: TGCAGTGCTAGTAGCCCCCTGCGGTACAAGGGCGGGGATACGCAGTATTTT. Protein product: CSASSPLRYKGGDTQYF.

This clonotype has more than one count but fewer than ten. The chain joins TRBV29-1 to TRBJ2-5, with 8 nucleotides matching TRBD1. J was trimmed by 11 bases and V by 4 bases; bases with no gene match: 12. CDR3 length: 13 amino acids. From germline, CDR1 is SQVTM and CDR2 ANQGSEA. The CDR3 sequence is CSVAQGAHYEQYF. Written as DNA, the CDR3 is TGCAGCGTTGCTCAGGGGGCGCATTATGAGCAGTACTTC.

The genes are TRBV11-2 and TRBJ2-7, with D possibly being TRBD1 (6 bases). The CDR3 is 15 residues long. Between the trimmed V and J ends, which lost 2 bases and 0 bases, there was a span of 11 bases. Germline CDR1 and CDR2: SGHAT and FQNNGV. Written as DNA, the CDR3 is TGTGCCAGCAGCTTACCTAGGGGGAGCTCCTACGAGCAGTACTTC. Protein sequence: CASSLPRGSSYEQYF.

This clonotype was detected a few times. V is TRBV7-9 and J is TRBJ2-1; D gene unclear. The length of the CDR3 is 12 residues. Germline V CDR1 and CDR2: SEHNR, FQNEAQ (reference sequence). V was cut by 5 bases and J by 5 bases, with 7 bases left in between. The CDR3: CASSAFNNEQFF. The CDR3 region has the DNA TGTGCCAGCAGCGCCTTTAACAATGAGCAGTTCTTC.

The chain carries TRBV20-1 and TRBJ1-2; D remains unclear. Trimming cost V 6 bases and J 8 bases, with 19 bases left between them. CDR3 length equals 13 residues. Germline V lookup: CDR1 DFQATT, CDR2 SNEGSKA (reference sequence). CDR3 sequence: CSALPQSSGGYTF. CDR3 bases: TGCAGTGCCCTACCGCAGTCTTCGGGGGGCTACACCTTC.

Only a few counts were recorded for this clonotype. The chain couples TRBV4-2 to TRBJ2-7, with 10 positions matching TRBD2. CDR1 is LGHNA and CDR2 is YNFKEQ in the germline V gene. The CDR3 sequence is 18 residues long. Trimming cost V 0 bases and J 3 bases; bases outside gene matches: 11. CDR3 coding DNA: TGTGCCAGCAGCCAAGAGCCCGCTTTAGCGGGAGGCGACTACGAGCAGTACTTC. Protein product: CASSQEPALAGGDYEQYF.

This clonotype appeared once. The chain couples TRBV29-1 to TRBJ2-1; D is uncertain. This CDR3 spans 13 amino acids. CDR1 and CDR2 from the germline V gene are SQVTM and ANQGSEA. V dropped 5 bases and J dropped 6 bases, with 14 bases sitting between them. CDR3 in amino acids: CSVCPDHLNEQFF. CDR3 coding DNA: TGCAGCGTTTGCCCGGACCATCTCAATGAGCAGTTCTTC.

This clonotype was counted a single time. The rearrangement links TRBV6-5 to TRBJ1-5; 8 nucleotides align to TRBD1. Unmatched junction bases numbered 0, after V lost 2 bases and J lost 0 bases. Germline V lookup: CDR1 MNHEY, CDR2 SVGAGI. This CDR3 is built from 15 residues. The CDR3 is CASSYGTGSNQPQHF. In DNA form, the CDR3 reads TGTGCCAGCAGTTACGGGACAGGTAGCAATCAGCCCCAGCATTTT.

The rearrangement links TRBV29-1 to TRBJ1-2, with TRBD1 matching over 7 bases. The CDR3 contains 12 residues. Germline values: CDR1 SQVTM, CDR2 ANQGSEA. The trim removed 4 bases at V and 4 bases at J, leaving 3 bases unmatched. CDR3 DNA: TGCAGCGTTGGACAGGGCCTCTATGGCTACACCTTC. This sequence encodes CSVGQGLYGYTF. The full variable domain, rest sourced from reference TRBV29-1 and TRBJ1-2, is SAVISQKPSRDICQRGTSLTIQCQVDSQVTMMFWYRQQPGQSLTLIATANQGSEATYESGFVIDKFPISRPNLTFSTLTVSNMSPEDSSIYLCSVGQGLYGYTFGSGTRLTVV.

This clonotype turned up a few times. The genes are TRBV12-5 and TRBJ1-2; D gene unclear. The ends were cut back, 1 base at V and 12 bases at J, with 12 bases in the middle. Germline V lookup: CDR1 LGHNT, CDR2 FRNRAP. The CDR3 is 12 amino acids. The CDR3 DNA reads as TGTGCTAGTGGTTTGGACCCGGTTTATAACACCTTC. This sequence encodes CASGLDPVYNTF.

The V gene is TRBV20-1, the J gene TRBJ2-4; TRBD2 aligns across 7 bases. Looked up from germline, CDR1 is DFQATT and CDR2 is SNEGSKA (reference sequence). Trimming took 6 bases from V and 9 from J; bases not matched to a gene: 8. The length of the CDR3 is 12 residues. This chain's CDR3 is CSAMGEGTIQYF. The CDR3 bases are TGCAGTGCCATGGGGGAGGGGACCATTCAGTACTTC.

V usage is TRBV7-9 and J usage is TRBJ2-1; D not certain. The germline gives CDR1 SEHNR, CDR2 FQNEAQ (reference sequence). The V end lost 2 bases, the J end lost 3 bases, and 14 bases lay between the germline ends. The length of the CDR3 is 16 residues. The CDR3 nucleotides are TGTGCCAGCAGCTTAAAATCGGGCGCGAACTACAATGAGCAGTTCTTC. Translated: CASSLKSGANYNEQFF.

The chain has TRBV10-3 and TRBJ2-3; 7 nucleotides line up with TRBD2. The V gene end was trimmed by 7 bases and the J gene end by 3 bases; junction bases not matched to a gene: 10. Per the germline V gene, CDR1 is ENHRY and CDR2 is SYGVKD. The CDR3 extends over 15 amino acids. The CDR3 loop is CAITSGGTLTDTQYF. The DNA of the CDR3 is TGTGCCATCACCTCGGGGGGAACTCTTACAGATACGCAGTATTTT.

A few counts support this clonotype. This chain uses TRBV7-3 with TRBJ1-5, with D possibly matching TRBD1 (5 bases). The CDR3 extends over 17 amino acids. CDR1 is SGHTA and CDR2 is FQGTGA in the germline V gene. Between the trimmed V and J ends, which lost 5 bases and 0 bases, there was a span of 17 bases. This chain's CDR3 is CASSRHLDSVSNQPQHF. The CDR3 DNA is TGTGCCAGCAGCCGTCACTTAGACAGTGTTAGCAATCAGCCCCAGCATTTT. Using reference TRBV7-3 and TRBJ1-5 for the parts outside the CDR3, the full variable domain is GAGVSQTPSNKVTEKGKYVELRCDPISGHTALYWYRQSLGQGPEFLIYFQGTGAADDSGLPNDRFFAVRPEGSVSTLKIQRTERGDSAVYLCASSRHLDSVSNQPQHFGDGTRLSIL.

The V call is TRBV27, the J call TRBJ1-2, with D perhaps TRBD1 (5 bases). The CDR3 sequence is 15 residues long. Trimming shortened V by 2 bases and J by 5 bases, and 15 bases separated the two germline ends. Germline-derived CDR1 and CDR2 are MNHEY and SMNVEV (reference sequence). CDR3 sequence: CASSLRRGGEYGYTF. CDR3 in DNA: TGTGCCAGCAGTTTAAGAAGGGGAGGAGAGTATGGCTACACCTTC.

The chain is built from TRBV12-3 or TRBV12-4 and TRBJ2-1, with 10 bases lining up with TRBD1. The CDR3 runs 14 residues. The junction had 2 bases not matched to a gene; V was cut back by 5 bases and J by 4 bases. The CDR3 region is CASSGTGAYNEQFF. The CDR3 DNA follows: TGTGCCAGCAGTGGGACAGGGGCATACAATGAGCAGTTCTTC.

The V and J genes are TRBV4-3 and TRBJ2-7; D not resolved. Deletions cut 2 bases from V and 2 bases from J, with 16 bases between. This CDR3 has 16 amino acids. Germline assignment: CDR1 LGHNA and CDR2 YSLEER. CDR3 in amino acids: CASSQYTTDEAYEQYF. CDR3 sequence (DNA): TGCGCCAGCAGCCAATATACAACGGATGAAGCCTACGAGCAGTACTTC.

The V and J genes are TRBV2 and TRBJ2-3; TRBD2 matches at 8 bases. Trimming removed 6 bases from V and 2 bases from J; junction bases left unmatched: 7. Germline assignment: CDR1 SNHLY and CDR2 FYNNEI. This CDR3 comprises 15 residues. CDR3 protein: CASSPGLGYTDTQYF. As DNA, the CDR3 is TGTGCCAGCAGCCCGGGACTAGGATACACAGATACGCAGTATTTT. Combining the CDR3 with reference TRBV2 and TRBJ2-3 gives the whole variable domain EPEVTQTPSHQVTQMGQEVILRCVPISNHLYFYWYRQILGQKVEFLVSFYNNEISEKSEIFDDQFSVERPDGSNFTLKIRSTKLEDSAMYFCASSPGLGYTDTQYFGPGTRLTVL.

This rearrangement joins TRBV20-1 to TRBJ1-5, with 11 bases identical to TRBD1. The CDR3 loop spans 16 amino acids. Looked up from germline, CDR1 is DFQATT and CDR2 is SNEGSKA (reference sequence). Unmatched junction bases numbered 5, after V lost 0 bases and J lost 4 bases. The CDR3, as DNA: TGCAGTGCTAGAGAAGGAGGACAGGGGGCGAATCAGCCCCAGCATTTT. It codes for CSAREGGQGANQPQHF.